These 6 T cell receptor beta chains share one sample of origin, sequenced in a study of blood T cell repertoires in COVID-19. Assay: immunoSEQ multiplex PCR; the TCRdb copy retains only in-frame clones and omits some. This sample has about 80,000 clones; roughly four fifths occur once, and the top ten carry approximately 8.8%. The sample consisted of peripheral blood. The source of these receptors is a human donor in a cohort sampled during active COVID-19.

The rearrangement links TRBV5-1 to TRBJ2-5; TRBD2 matches at 8 bases. CDR1 SGHRS and CDR2 YFSETQ come from the germline V gene. V lost 0 bases and J lost 5; bases outside the gene matches: 15. CDR3 length equals 18 residues. The CDR3 nucleotides are TGCGCCAGCAGCTTGGAACAGGGTCGGGGACTAGGGCATGAGACCCAGTACTTC. Translated: CASSLEQGRGLGHETQYF.

The chain carries TRBV3-1 (or the pseudogene TRBV3-2) and TRBJ2-7; tentative D call: TRBD1 (5 bases). CDR3 size: 17 residues. The germline V and J ends were trimmed by 0 bases and 3 bases, with 18 bases remaining between them. Per germline, CDR1 LGHDT and CDR2 YNNKEL (reference sequence). DNA for the CDR3: TGTGCCAGCAGCCAAGATTATGGGCAGGGCAGTTTCTACGAGCAGTACTTC. Its protein product is CASSQDYGQGSFYEQYF.

The J gene is TRBJ1-1, the V gene TRBV6-4, with 7 bases lining up with TRBD1. Germline V gene lookup returns CDR1 MRHNA and CDR2 SNTAGT. V shed 8 bases and J 5 bases; nucleotides not matched to a gene: 8. CDR3 length: 13 residues. DNA of the CDR3: TGTGCCAGCTCCGGGACAGATACAACTGAAGCTTTCTTT. Translating gives CASSGTDTTEAFF.

The chain combines TRBV5-1 with TRBJ1-1; 12 bases agree with TRBD1. Germline CDR1 and CDR2: SGHRS and YFSETQ. CDR3 length: 16 residues. V shed 3 bases and J 2 bases; nucleotides not matched to a gene: 5. The CDR3 is CASSSRGQGANTEAFF. As DNA, the CDR3 is TGCGCCAGCAGCTCCCGGGGACAGGGGGCCAACACTGAAGCTTTCTTT. Full variable domain (outside the CDR3, taken from reference TRBV5-1 and TRBJ1-1): KAGVTQTPRYLIKTRGQQVTLSCSPISGHRSVSWYQQTPGQGLQFLFEYFSETQRNKGNFPGRFSGRQFSNSRSEMNVSTLELGDSALYLCASSSRGQGANTEAFFGQGTRLTVV.

The chain joins TRBV5-1 to TRBJ1-6; 7 nucleotides align to TRBD1. The CDR3 totals 16 residues. V was clipped by 4 bases and J by 6 bases; unmatched bases: 10. Germline V gives CDR1 SGHRS, CDR2 YFSETQ. The CDR3 loop is CASSPSRDSPNSPLHF. For the CDR3, the DNA is TGCGCCAGCAGCCCCTCCCGGGACAGCCCTAATTCACCCCTCCACTTT. Full variable domain (rest looked up from reference TRBV5-1 and TRBJ1-6): KAGVTQTPRYLIKTRGQQVTLSCSPISGHRSVSWYQQTPGQGLQFLFEYFSETQRNKGNFPGRFSGRQFSNSRSEMNVSTLELGDSALYLCASSPSRDSPNSPLHFGNGTRLTVT.

The chain uses TRBV5-1 and TRBJ2-7; weak D call: TRBD2 (6 bases). This CDR3 has 14 amino acids. The germline gives CDR1 SGHRS, CDR2 YFSETQ. Trimming left V 3 bases short and J 5 bases short, with 15 bases between. The CDR3 loop is CASSSTGTRDEQYF. The DNA for the CDR3 is TGCGCCAGCAGCTCCACCGGGACTCGGGACGAGCAGTACTTC.